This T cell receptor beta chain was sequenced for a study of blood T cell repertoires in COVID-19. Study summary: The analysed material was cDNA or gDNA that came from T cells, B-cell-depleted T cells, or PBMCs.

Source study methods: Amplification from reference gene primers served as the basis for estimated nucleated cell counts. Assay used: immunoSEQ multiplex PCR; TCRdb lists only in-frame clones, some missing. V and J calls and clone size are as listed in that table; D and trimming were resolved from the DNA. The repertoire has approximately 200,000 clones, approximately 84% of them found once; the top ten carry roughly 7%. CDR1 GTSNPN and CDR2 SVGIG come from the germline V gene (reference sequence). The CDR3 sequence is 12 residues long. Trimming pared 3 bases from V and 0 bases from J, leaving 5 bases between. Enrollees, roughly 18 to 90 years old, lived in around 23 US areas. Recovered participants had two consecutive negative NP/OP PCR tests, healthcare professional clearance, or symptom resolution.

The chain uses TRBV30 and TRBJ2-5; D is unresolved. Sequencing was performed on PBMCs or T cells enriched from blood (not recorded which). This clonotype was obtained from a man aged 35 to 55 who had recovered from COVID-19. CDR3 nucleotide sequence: TGTGCCTGGAGGGGCTACCAAGAGACCCAGTACTTC. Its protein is CAWRGYQETQYF.